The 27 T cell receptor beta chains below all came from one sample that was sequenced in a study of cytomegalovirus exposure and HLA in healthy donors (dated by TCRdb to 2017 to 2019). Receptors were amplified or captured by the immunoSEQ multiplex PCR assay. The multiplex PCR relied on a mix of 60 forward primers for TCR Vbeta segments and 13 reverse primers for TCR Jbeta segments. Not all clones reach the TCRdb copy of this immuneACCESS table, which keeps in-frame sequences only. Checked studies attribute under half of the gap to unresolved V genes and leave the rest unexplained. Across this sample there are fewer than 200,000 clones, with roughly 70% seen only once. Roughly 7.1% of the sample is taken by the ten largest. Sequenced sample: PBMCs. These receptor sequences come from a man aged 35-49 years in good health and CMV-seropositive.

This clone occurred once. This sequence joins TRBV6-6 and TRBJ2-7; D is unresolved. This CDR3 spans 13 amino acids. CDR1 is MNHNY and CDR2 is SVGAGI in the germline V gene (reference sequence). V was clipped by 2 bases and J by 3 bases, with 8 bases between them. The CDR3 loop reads CASSYLGLYEQYF. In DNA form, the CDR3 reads TGTGCCAGCAGTTACCTGGGCCTCTACGAGCAGTACTTC.

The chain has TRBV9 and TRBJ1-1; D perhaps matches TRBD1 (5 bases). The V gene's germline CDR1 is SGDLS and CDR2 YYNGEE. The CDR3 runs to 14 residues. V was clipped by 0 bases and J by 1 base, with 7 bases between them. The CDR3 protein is CASSVEQENTEAFF. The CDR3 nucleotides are TGTGCCAGCAGCGTAGAACAGGAGAACACTGAAGCTTTCTTT.

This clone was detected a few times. CDR3 loop: CASSFRTGSNQPQHF. The DNA of the CDR3 is TGTGCCAGCAGCTTTAGGACAGGGAGCAATCAGCCCCAGCATTTT. The chain has TRBV7-2 and TRBJ1-5, with 8 positions matching TRBD1. The CDR3 spans 15 residues. Germline V CDR1 and CDR2: SGHTA, FQGNSA. The V gene end was trimmed by 3 bases and the J gene end by 1 base; junction bases not matched to a gene: 2.

The CDR3: CASSLPGTVAEAFF. Written as DNA, the CDR3 is TGTGCCAGCAGCCTTCCGGGGACAGTGGCTGAAGCTTTCTTT. The J gene is TRBJ1-1, the V gene TRBV5-6; 7 bases are a match to TRBD1. The germline V gene has CDR1 SGHDT and CDR2 YYEEEE. The CDR3 has 14 residues. The junction had 9 bases not matched to a gene; V was cut back by 4 bases and J by 6 bases.

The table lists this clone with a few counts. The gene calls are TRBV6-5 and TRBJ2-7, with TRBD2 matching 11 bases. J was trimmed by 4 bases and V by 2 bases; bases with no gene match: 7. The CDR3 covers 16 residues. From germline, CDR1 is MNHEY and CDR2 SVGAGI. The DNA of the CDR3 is TGTGCCAGCAGTTACCCTCGGACTAGCGGGCTTTACGAGCAGTACTTC. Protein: CASSYPRTSGLYEQYF.

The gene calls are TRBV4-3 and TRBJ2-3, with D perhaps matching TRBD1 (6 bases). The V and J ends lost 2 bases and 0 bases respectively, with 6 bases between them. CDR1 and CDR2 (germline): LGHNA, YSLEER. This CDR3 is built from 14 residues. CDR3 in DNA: TGCGCCAGCAGCCAAAGGGGGAGCACAGATACGCAGTATTTT. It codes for CASSQRGSTDTQYF.

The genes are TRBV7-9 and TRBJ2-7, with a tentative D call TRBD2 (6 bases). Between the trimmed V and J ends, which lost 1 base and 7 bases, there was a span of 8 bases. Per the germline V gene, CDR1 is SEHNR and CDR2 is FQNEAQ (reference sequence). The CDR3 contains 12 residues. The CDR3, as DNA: TGTGCCAGCAGCTTAGTAGGGAGGGAGCAGTACTTC. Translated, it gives CASSLVGREQYF.

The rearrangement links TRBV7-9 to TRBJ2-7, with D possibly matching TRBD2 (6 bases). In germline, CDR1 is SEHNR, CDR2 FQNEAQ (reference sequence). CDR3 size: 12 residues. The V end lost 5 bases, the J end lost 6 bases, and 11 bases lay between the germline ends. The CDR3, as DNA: TGTGCCAGCAGCGACCGACTAGGCGAGCAGTACTTC. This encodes CASSDRLGEQYF.

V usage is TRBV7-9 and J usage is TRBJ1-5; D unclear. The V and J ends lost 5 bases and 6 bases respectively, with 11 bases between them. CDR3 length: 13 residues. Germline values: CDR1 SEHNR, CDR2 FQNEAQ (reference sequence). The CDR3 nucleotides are TGTGCCAGCAGCGCCGGAGTGGGTCAGCCCCAGCATTTT. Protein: CASSAGVGQPQHF.

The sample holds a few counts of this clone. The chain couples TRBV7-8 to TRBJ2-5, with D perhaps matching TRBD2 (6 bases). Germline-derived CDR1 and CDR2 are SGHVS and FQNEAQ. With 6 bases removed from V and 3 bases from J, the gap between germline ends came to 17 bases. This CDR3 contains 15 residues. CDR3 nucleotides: TGTGCCAGCAGTCAAGGGGCCCGGGGGAAAGAGACCCAGTACTTC. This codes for CASSQGARGKETQYF.

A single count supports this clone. In DNA, the CDR3 is TGTGCCATCAGTGAGTCCGGGCAGGGCGTGAACACTGAAGCTTTCTTT. Amino acid sequence: CAISESGQGVNTEAFF. The rearrangement uses TRBV10-3 and TRBJ1-1; D perhaps matches TRBD1 (5 bases). CDR3 size: 16 residues. Looked up from germline, CDR1 is ENHRY and CDR2 is SYGVKD. Trimming stripped 0 bases from V and 0 bases from J, with 11 bases between.

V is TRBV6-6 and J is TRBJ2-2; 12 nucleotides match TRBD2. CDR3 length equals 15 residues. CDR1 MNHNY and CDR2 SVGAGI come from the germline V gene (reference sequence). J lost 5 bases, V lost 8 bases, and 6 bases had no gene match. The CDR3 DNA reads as TGTGCCAGCTCTAGCGGGGGGGCTTGGACCGGGGAGCTGTTTTTT. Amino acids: CASSSGGAWTGELFF.

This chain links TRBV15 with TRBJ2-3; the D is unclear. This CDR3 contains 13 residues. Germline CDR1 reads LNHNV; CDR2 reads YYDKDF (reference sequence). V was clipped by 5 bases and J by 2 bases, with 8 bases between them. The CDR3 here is CATSLSPTDTQYF. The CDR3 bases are TGTGCCACCAGCCTCTCTCCCACAGATACGCAGTATTTT.

This CDR3 is CASSSPDRASSEAFF. As DNA, the CDR3 is TGTGCCAGCAGCTCCCCGGACAGGGCGAGCTCTGAAGCTTTCTTT. This chain joins TRBV11-1 and TRBJ1-1; 8 bases match TRBD1. The CDR3 length is 15 residues. The V gene's germline CDR1 is SGHAT and CDR2 FQDESV (reference sequence). The ends lost 4 bases at V and 6 bases at J; junction bases unmatched: 10.

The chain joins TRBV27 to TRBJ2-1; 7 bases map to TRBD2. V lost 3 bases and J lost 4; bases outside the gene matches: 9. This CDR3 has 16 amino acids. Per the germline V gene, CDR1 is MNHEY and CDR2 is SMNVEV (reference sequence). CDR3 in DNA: TGTGCCAGCAGTTTTTCGGGGGGACCTAGATACAATGAGCAGTTCTTC. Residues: CASSFSGGPRYNEQFF.

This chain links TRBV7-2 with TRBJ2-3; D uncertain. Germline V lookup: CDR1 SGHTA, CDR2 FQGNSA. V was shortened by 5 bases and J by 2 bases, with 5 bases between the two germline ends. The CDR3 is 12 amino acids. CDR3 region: CASSLYTDTQYF. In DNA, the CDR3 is TGTGCCAGCAGCCTATACACAGATACGCAGTATTTT.

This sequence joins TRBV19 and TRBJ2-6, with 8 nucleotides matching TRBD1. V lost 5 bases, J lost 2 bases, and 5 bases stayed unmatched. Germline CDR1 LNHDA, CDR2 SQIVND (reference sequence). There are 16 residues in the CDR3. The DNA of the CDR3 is TGTGCCAGTAGTGTCCCACAGGGGGCTGGGGCCAACGTCCTGACTTTC. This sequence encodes CASSVPQGAGANVLTF.

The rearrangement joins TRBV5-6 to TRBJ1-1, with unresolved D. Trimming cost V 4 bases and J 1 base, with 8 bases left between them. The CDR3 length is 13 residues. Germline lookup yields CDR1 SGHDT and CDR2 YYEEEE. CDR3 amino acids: CASSPVGNTEAFF. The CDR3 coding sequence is TGTGCCAGCAGCCCGGTCGGGAACACTGAAGCTTTCTTT.

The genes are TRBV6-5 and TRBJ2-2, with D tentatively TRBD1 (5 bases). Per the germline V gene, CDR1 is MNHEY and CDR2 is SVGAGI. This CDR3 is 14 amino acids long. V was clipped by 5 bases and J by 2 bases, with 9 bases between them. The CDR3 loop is CASSPDTNTGELFF. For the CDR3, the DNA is TGTGCCAGCAGTCCGGACACAAACACCGGGGAGCTGTTTTTT.

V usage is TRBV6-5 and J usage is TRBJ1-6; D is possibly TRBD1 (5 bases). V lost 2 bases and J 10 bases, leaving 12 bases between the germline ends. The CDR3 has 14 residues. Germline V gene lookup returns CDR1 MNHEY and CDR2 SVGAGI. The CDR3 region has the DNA TGTGCCAGCAGTTACGGGGACTTGGGCTCACCCCTCCACTTT. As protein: CASSYGDLGSPLHF.

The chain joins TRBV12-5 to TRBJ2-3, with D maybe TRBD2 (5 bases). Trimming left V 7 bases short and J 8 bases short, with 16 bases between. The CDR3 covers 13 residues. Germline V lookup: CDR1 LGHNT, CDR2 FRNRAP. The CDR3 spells CASVRGTMGTQYF. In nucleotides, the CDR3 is TGTGCTAGTGTACGGGGAACAATGGGTACGCAGTATTTT.

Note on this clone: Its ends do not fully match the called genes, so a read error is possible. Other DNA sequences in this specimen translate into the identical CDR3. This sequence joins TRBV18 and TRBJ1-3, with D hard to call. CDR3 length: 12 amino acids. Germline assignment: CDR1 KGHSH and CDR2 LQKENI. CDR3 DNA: TGTGCCAGCTCACCACTGGAGGGTCCCATTAATTTT. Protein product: CASSPLEGPINF.

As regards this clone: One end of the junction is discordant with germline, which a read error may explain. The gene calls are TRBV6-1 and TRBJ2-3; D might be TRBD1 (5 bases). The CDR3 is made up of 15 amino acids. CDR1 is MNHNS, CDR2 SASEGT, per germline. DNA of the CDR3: TGTGCCAGCAGCGAAGACAGCACTAGCACAGATACGCAGTATTTT. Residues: CASSEDSTSTDTQYF.

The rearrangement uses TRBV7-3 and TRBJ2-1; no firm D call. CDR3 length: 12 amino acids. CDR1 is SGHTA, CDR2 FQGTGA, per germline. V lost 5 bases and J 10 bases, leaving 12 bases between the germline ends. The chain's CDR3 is CASSSSRGEQFF. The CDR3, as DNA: TGTGCCAGCAGCAGCAGCAGAGGAGAGCAGTTCTTC.

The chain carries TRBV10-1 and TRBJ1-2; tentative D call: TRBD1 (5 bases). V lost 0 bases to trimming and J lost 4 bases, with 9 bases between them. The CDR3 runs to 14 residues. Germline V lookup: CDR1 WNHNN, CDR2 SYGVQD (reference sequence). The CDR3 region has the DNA TGCGCCAGCAGTGAGTCGAGACAGCTCTATGGCTACACCTTC. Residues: CASSESRQLYGYTF.

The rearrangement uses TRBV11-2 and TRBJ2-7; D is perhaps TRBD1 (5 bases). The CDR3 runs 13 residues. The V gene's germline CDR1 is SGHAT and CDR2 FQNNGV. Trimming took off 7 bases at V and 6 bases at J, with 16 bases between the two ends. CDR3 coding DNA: TGTGCCAGCACCCTAGGGGCCTTCCCCGAGCAGTACTTC. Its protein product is CASTLGAFPEQYF.

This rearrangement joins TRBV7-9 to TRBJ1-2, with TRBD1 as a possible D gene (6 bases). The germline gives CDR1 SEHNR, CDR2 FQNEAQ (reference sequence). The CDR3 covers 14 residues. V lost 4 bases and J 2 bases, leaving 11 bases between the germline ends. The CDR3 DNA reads TGTGCCAGCAGCTCCTCAGGGGACAACTATGGCTACACCTTC. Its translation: CASSSSGDNYGYTF.